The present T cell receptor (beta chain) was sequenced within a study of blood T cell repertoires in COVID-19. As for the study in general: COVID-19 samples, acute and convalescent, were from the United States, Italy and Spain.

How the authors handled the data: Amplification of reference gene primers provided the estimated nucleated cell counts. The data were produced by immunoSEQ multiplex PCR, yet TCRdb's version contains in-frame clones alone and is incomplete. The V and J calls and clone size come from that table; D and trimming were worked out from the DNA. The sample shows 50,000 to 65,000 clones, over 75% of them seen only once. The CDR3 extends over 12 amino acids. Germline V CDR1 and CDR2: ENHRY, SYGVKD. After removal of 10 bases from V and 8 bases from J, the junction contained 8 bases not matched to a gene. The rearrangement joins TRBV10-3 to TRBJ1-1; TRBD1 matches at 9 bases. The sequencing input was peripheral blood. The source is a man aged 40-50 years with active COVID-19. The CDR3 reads CATGQGLSEAFF. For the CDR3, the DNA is TGTGCCACCGGACAGGGGCTGAGCGAAGCTTTCTTT.